A selection of T cell receptor beta chains follows, all from one sample in a study of T cell repertoires and Cas9 in healthy adults. The repertoire was sequenced with immunoSEQ multiplex PCR; TCRdb's copy has only in-frame clones and lacks some. The sample shows tens of thousands of clones, under 95% of them seen only once. Source material: CD4+ effector T cells (CD127+, CD25-, CD137-, CD154-) from PBMCs; culture status not recorded. Every receptor here comes from a human donor in good health. Each CDR3 is given with its conserved first and last residue. D genes are given only for firm matches. Clone size appears in some rows only: once, few, many, or a class for an expanded clone.

NA	15	TRBJ2-5	TRBD2	TRBV4-3	TGCGCCAGCAGCCGAGAGCGGGGGGGCCTCCAGACCCAGTACTTC	CASSRERGGLQTQYF
NA	14	TRBJ1-1	NA	TRBV11-3	TGTGCCAGCAGCTTAGACCGTGGGAACACTGAAGCTTTCTTT	CASSLDRGNTEAFF
NA	18	TRBJ2-3	NA	TRBV7-3	TGTGCCAGCAGCCCCCACCAGGGGCTAGCTAGAAAGACAGATACGCAGTATTTT	CASSPHQGLARKTDTQYF
NA	14	TRBJ1-4	NA	TRBV6-5	TGTGCCAGCAGTCCGGGGTTCGTGGTGGAAAAACTGTTTTTT	CASSPGFVVEKLFF
NA	16	TRBJ2-7	TRBD2	TRBV14	TGTGCCAGCAGCCAAGCGGGGCTAGCGGGGACCTACGAGCAGTACTTC	CASSQAGLAGTYEQYF
NA	13	TRBJ1-2	TRBD1	TRBV12-5	TGTGCTAGTGGTGCGACAGGGTTGGTTGGCTACACCTTC	CASGATGLVGYTF
NA	15	TRBJ1-1	NA	TRBV4-1	TGCGCCAGCAGCCAAGATTCCGCTTTGAACACTGAAGCTTTCTTT	CASSQDSALNTEAFF
NA	16	TRBJ2-2	NA	TRBV19	TGTGCCAGTAGTATGACAGCTAAGGTTGCCACCGGGGAGCTGTTTTTT	CASSMTAKVATGELFF
NA	14	TRBJ2-3	NA	TRBV7-8	TGTGCCAGCACCCCTTCGCGGTTAACAGATACGCAGTATTTT	CASTPSRLTDTQYF
NA	16	TRBJ2-1	TRBD2	TRBV9	TGTGCCAGCAGCGTATGGACTAGCGGGGCTTACAATGAGCAGTTCTTC	CASSVWTSGAYNEQFF
NA	15	TRBJ2-7	NA	TRBV5-4	TGTGCCAGCAGCTTGAGCTCGACTGGTTCCTACGAGCAGTACTTC	CASSLSSTGSYEQYF
NA	16	TRBJ2-1	TRBD2	TRBV7-9	TGTGCCAGCAGTCTTAGGACTAGCGGGAGTGTCGATGAGCAGTTCTTC	CASSLRTSGSVDEQFF
NA	16	TRBJ1-4	NA	TRBV9	TGTGCCAGCAGCGTAGGGAATAGACAGGAGAATGAAAAACTGTTTTTT	CASSVGNRQENEKLFF
once	13	TRBJ1-2	NA	TRBV12-5	TGTGCTAGTGGTCAATACTCCCGGACAGAGTTGTCCTTC	CASGQYSRTELSF
NA	14	TRBJ2-6	NA	TRBV30	TGTGCCTGGGGAAAGGGGGCTGGGGCCAACGTCCTGACTTTC	CAWGKGAGANVLTF
NA	14	TRBJ2-5	NA	TRBV7-2	TGTGCCAGCAGCTTAGTGGCAGCACAAGAGACCCAGTACTTC	CASSLVAAQETQYF
once	18	TRBJ1-2	TRBD1	TRBV10-2	TGCGCCAGCATTGTCGACAACCCGGGACAGGGGGTTCAAGATGGCTACACCTTC	CASIVDNPGQGVQDGYTF
NA	13	TRBJ1-2	NA	TRBV18	TGTGCCAGCTCACTACAGGGAGGCGGTGGCTACACCTTC	CASSLQGGGGYTF
NA	12	TRBJ1-2	NA	TRBV11-1	TGTGCCAGCAGCCGGGGACAACTGGGCTACACCTTC	CASSRGQLGYTF
NA	14	TRBJ1-1	NA	TRBV6-5	TGTGCCAGCAGTTACTCGGGCTCTCGGGTTGGAGCTTTCTTT	CASSYSGSRVGAFF
once	16	TRBJ2-5	NA	TRBV28	TGCGCCAGCAGTTTACGAGGGCTAGTAGGTGGAGAGACCCAGTACTTC	CASSLRGLVGGETQYF